This entry describes one T cell receptor (beta chain). The data stem from a study of blood T cell repertoires in COVID-19. Whole-study context: Collection of acute and convalescent COVID-19 samples took place in the United States, Italy and Spain. T cells, B-cell-depleted T cells, or PBMCs provided the cDNA or gDNA that served as material.

This CDR3 is 16 amino acids long. Trimming left V 3 bases short and J 3 bases short, with 17 bases between. Germline assignment: CDR1 SEHNR and CDR2 FQNEAQ (reference sequence). How the authors handled the data: Estimates of nucleated cell counts were drawn from the amplification of reference gene primers. Profiled with immunoSEQ multiplex PCR; TCRdb holds only in-frame clones, not every one. V and J calls plus clone size are reproduced from that table; the DNA served to infer D and trimming. This table has some 670,000 clones, 75% to 90% appearing once. The sequence came from a woman between 18 and 29 years old with acute or convalescent COVID-19. Sequencing was done on a sample of peripheral blood. The genes are TRBV7-9 and TRBJ1-1; a weak D match, TRBD1 (5 bases). The CDR3 loop reads CASSLQGSTGDTEAFF. The CDR3 nucleotides are TGTGCCAGCAGCTTGCAGGGATCAACGGGGGACACTGAAGCTTTCTTT. The whole variable domain, remainder taken from reference TRBV7-9 and TRBJ1-1, is DTGVSQNPRHKITKRGQNVTFRCDPISEHNRLYWYRQTLGQGPEFLTYFQNEAQLEKSRLLSDRFSAERPKGSFSTLEIQRTEQGDSAMYLCASSLQGSTGDTEAFFGQGTRLTVV.